A single sample is the source of the 17 T cell receptor beta chains below, sequenced in a study of response to subunit inactivated influenza vaccine (dated by TCRdb to the late 2010s). Preparation of the library involved RT-PCR. Sequencing relied on an Illumina HiSeq 2500. TCRdb handled the public reads itself, with Q25 trimming in fastp and clone calling in MiXCR, and kept productive beta chains. Entries are consolidated by CDR3 protein sequence, retaining the most common genes and DNA. For this sample there are around 470,000 distinct CDR3 sequences; approximately 7.8% appear just once. Around 13% of the sample goes to the ten largest clones. Sequenced material: PBMCs from blood, taken roughly 24 months after vaccination. These TCRs come from a man aged 50 to 69 who received an inactivated influenza vaccine. Donor details come from another sample of the same person, matched by shared clones.

The V gene is TRBV4-2, the J gene TRBJ1-1, with D tentatively TRBD1 (5 bases). V lost 0 bases and J 8 bases, leaving 25 bases between the germline ends. The CDR3 runs 18 residues. Germline CDR1 and CDR2: LGHNA and YNFKEQ. CDR3 DNA sequence: TGTGCCAGCAGCCAAGAGCCTCAACAGAGAAGGGGACGAGCGGAAGCTTTCTTT. Translated: CASSQEPQQRRGRAEAFF.

This clonotype showed up just a few times. The chain recombines TRBV7-2 with TRBJ1-2; D not resolved. Germline V gene sequence: CDR1 SGHTA, CDR2 FQGNSA. Trimming left V 3 bases short and J 8 bases short, with 16 bases between. The CDR3 runs to 14 residues. The CDR3 spells CASSFYSPGGGYTF. The CDR3, as DNA: TGTGCCAGCAGCTTCTACTCCCCGGGAGGAGGCTACACCTTC.

The chain recombines TRBV30 with TRBJ1-5; the match to TRBD1 covers 9 bases. The CDR3 covers 14 residues. V lost 0 bases, J lost 6 bases, and 3 bases stayed unmatched. Germline CDR1 is GTSNPN and CDR2 is SVGIG (reference sequence). CDR3 coding DNA: TGTGCCTGGAGTGTAGGACAGGGGCTTCAGCCCCAGCATTTT. Amino acids: CAWSVGQGLQPQHF.

This clonotype came up many times. The chain is built from TRBV7-9 and TRBJ2-5, with a weak D call TRBD2 (5 bases). The CDR3 length is 14 residues. Trimming stripped 3 bases from V and 5 bases from J, with 13 bases between. Germline V gives CDR1 SEHNR, CDR2 FQNEAQ (reference sequence). The CDR3 sequence is CASSFGGVVETQYF. The CDR3 coding sequence is TGTGCCAGCAGCTTTGGAGGCGTAGTCGAGACCCAGTACTTC.

This clonotype was detected a few times. V is TRBV5-1 and J is TRBJ2-2; D is perhaps TRBD1 (6 bases). Germline values: CDR1 SGHRS, CDR2 YFSETQ. The CDR3 has 16 amino acids. The V and J ends lost 1 base and 6 bases respectively, with 16 bases between them. CDR3 residues: CASSLLGTPLSGELFF. In DNA, the CDR3 is TGCGCCAGCAGCTTGTTGGGGACACCTTTGTCCGGGGAGCTGTTTTTT.

The rearrangement uses TRBV6-5 and TRBJ2-3, with 7 bases fitting TRBD1. Germline CDR1 and CDR2: MNHEY and SVGAGI. The V gene end was trimmed by 3 bases and the J gene end by 0 bases; junction bases not matched to a gene: 6. This CDR3 is built from 16 residues. CDR3 sequence reads: CASSYQTGKSTDTQYF. For the CDR3, the DNA is TGTGCCAGCAGTTATCAGACAGGGAAAAGCACAGATACGCAGTATTTT.

The chain uses TRBV20-1 and TRBJ2-3; D is uncertain. The CDR3 runs 15 residues. Looked up from germline, CDR1 is DFQATT and CDR2 is SNEGSKA (reference sequence). Trimming cost V 3 bases and J 5 bases, with 18 bases left between them. The CDR3 spells CSARISDHVVDTQYF. CDR3 in DNA: TGCAGTGCTAGGATTTCGGATCACGTTGTAGATACGCAGTATTTT.

In its sample, this clonotype was seen many times. J is TRBJ1-5 and V is TRBV4-3, with a tentative D call TRBD1 (5 bases). Germline CDR1 reads LGHNA; CDR2 reads YSLEER. The CDR3 consists of 17 residues. V was cut by 0 bases and J by 4 bases, with 16 bases left in between. This chain's CDR3 is CASSQDLSAGSNQPQHF. Written as DNA, the CDR3 is TGCGCCAGCAGCCAAGATTTGAGCGCAGGGAGTAATCAGCCCCAGCATTTT.

At least ten counts were recorded for this clonotype. This sequence joins TRBV20-1 and TRBJ2-7; no clear D gene. The CDR3 is 13 amino acids. Germline assignment: CDR1 DFQATT and CDR2 SNEGSKA (reference sequence). Between the trimmed V and J ends, which lost 0 bases and 4 bases, there was a span of 10 bases. CDR3 region: CSARDGNRYEQYF. CDR3 bases: TGCAGTGCTAGAGATGGAAATCGGTACGAGCAGTACTTC.

This clonotype was detected many times. The chain is built from TRBV9 and TRBJ2-1; D unclear. The germline V gene has CDR1 SGDLS and CDR2 YYNGEE. Deletions cut 0 bases from V and 7 bases from J, with 8 bases between. This CDR3 is 13 amino acids long. The CDR3 reads CASSVGTLNEQFF. In DNA form, the CDR3 reads TGTGCCAGCAGCGTAGGAACTTTGAATGAGCAGTTCTTC.

A few counts support this clonotype. The gene calls are TRBV28 and TRBJ1-6, with TRBD1 identical over 9 bases. Germline CDR1 MDHEN, CDR2 SYDVKM. With V trimmed by 6 bases and J by 9 bases, 6 bases remained unmatched. The CDR3 contains 14 residues. The CDR3 DNA reads TGTGCCAGCAGAACCGGGACAGGGATTTCACCCCTCCACTTT. As protein: CASRTGTGISPLHF.

The CDR3 loop reads CASSFRDYGEQYF. The CDR3 DNA reads as TGTGCCAGCAGCTTCAGGGACTATGGCGAGCAGTACTTC. The chain recombines TRBV7-9 with TRBJ2-7, with 7 nucleotides matching TRBD2. The CDR3 extends over 13 amino acids. The trim removed 3 bases at V and 6 bases at J, leaving 5 bases unmatched. CDR1 and CDR2 from the germline V gene are SEHNR and FQNEAQ (reference sequence).

This chain links TRBV7-2 with TRBJ2-7, with a possible D match to TRBD1 (5 bases). Germline-derived CDR1 and CDR2 are SGHTA and FQGNSA. The V gene lost 8 bases and the J gene lost 6 bases, with 20 bases spanning the gap. The CDR3 runs to 14 residues. This chain's CDR3 is CASALDGRVSEQYF. CDR3 nucleotide sequence: TGTGCCAGCGCCCTTGATGGCAGGGTTTCCGAGCAGTACTTC.

About this clonotype itself: This could be a read error, since a much larger clone is one nucleotide away. The chain recombines TRBV20-1 with TRBJ2-1, with 8 bases that match TRBD1. Germline V gene lookup returns CDR1 DFQATT and CDR2 SNEGSKA (reference sequence). This CDR3 has 14 amino acids. After removal of 4 bases from V and 3 bases from J, the junction contained 5 bases not matched to a gene. This chain's CDR3 is CSAKTGASYNEQFF. CDR3 bases: TGCAGTGCTAAGACAGGGGCTAGCTACAATGAGCAGTTCTTC.

The sample holds many counts of this clonotype. The CDR3 is CSVSLPSSYEQYF. The CDR3 region has the DNA TGCAGCGTCTCCCTCCCCAGTTCCTACGAGCAGTACTTC. The V call is TRBV29-1, the J call TRBJ2-7; D is unclear. V shed 6 bases and J shed 1 base, with 13 bases lying between them. There are 13 residues in the CDR3. From germline, CDR1 is SQVTM and CDR2 ANQGSEA.

The sample holds a few counts of this clonotype. This rearrangement joins TRBV5-5 to TRBJ2-1; D not certain. Trimming cost V 4 bases and J 2 bases, with 13 bases left between them. CDR3 length: 15 amino acids. From germline, CDR1 is SGHKS and CDR2 YYEKEE (reference sequence). For the CDR3, the DNA is TGTGCCAGCAGCCAGCTCAACCACCCCTACAATGAGCAGTTCTTC. Protein: CASSQLNHPYNEQFF. The whole variable domain, remainder taken from reference TRBV5-5 and TRBJ2-1, is DAGVTQSPTHLIKTRGQQVTLRCSPISGHKSVSWYQQVLGQGPQFIFQYYEKEERGRGNFPDRFSARQFPNYSSELNVNALLLGDSALYLCASSQLNHPYNEQFFGPGTRLTVL.

The V and J genes are TRBV7-2 and TRBJ1-5, with TRBD1 as a possible D gene (5 bases). CDR3 size: 15 residues. V lost 6 bases, J lost 1 base, and 13 bases lay in between. Germline loops: CDR1 SGHTA, CDR2 FQGNSA. CDR3 nucleotide sequence: TGTGCCAGCAGTTCCCAGGGCACGAGCAATCAGCCCCAGCATTTT. Its translation: CASSSQGTSNQPQHF.